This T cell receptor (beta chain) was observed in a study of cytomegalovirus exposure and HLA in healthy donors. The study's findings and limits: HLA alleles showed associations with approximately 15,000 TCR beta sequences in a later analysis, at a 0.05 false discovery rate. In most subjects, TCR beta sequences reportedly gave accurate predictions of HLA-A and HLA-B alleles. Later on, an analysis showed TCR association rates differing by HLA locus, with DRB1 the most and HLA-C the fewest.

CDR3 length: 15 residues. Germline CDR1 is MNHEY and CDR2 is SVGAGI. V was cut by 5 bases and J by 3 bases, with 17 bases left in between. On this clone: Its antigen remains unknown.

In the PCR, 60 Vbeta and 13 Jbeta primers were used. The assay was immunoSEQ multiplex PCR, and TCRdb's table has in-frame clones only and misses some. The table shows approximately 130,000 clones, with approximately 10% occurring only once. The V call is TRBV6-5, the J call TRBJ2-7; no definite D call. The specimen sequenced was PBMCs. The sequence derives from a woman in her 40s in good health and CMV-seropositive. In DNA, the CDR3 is TGTGCCAGCAGTCTTTCCGGTCCCCCTCTCTACGAGCAGTACTTC. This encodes CASSLSGPPLYEQYF.